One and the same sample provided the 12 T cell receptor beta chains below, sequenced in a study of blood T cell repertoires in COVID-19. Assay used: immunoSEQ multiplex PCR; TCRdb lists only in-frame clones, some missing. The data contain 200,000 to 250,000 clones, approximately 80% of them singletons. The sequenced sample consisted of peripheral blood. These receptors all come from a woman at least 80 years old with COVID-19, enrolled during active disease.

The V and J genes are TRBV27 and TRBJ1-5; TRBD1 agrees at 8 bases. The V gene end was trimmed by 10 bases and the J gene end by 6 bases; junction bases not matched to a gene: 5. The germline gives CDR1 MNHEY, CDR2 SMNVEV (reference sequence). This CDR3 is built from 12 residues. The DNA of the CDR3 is TGTGCCACCGGACAGGGCGGTCAGCCCCAGCATTTT. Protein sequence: CATGQGGQPQHF.

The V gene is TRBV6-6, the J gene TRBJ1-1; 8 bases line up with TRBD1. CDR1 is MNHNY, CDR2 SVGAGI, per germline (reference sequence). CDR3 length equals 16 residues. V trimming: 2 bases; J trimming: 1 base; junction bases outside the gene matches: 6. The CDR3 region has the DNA TGTGCCAGCAGTTACGGACAGGGTGGGGGGAACACTGAAGCTTTCTTT. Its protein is CASSYGQGGGNTEAFF.

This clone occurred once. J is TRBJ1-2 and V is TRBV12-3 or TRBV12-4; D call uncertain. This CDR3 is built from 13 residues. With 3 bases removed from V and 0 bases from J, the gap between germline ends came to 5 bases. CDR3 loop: CASSLSTNYGYTF. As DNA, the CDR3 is TGTGCCAGCAGTTTGAGTACTAACTATGGCTACACCTTC.

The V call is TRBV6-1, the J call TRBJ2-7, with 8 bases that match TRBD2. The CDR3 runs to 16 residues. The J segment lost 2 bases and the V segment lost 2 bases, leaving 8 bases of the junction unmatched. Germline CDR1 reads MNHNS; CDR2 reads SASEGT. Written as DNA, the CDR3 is TGTGCCAGCAGTGAAAGCTTACTAGCGGCACCCTACGAGCAGTACTTC. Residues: CASSESLLAAPYEQYF.

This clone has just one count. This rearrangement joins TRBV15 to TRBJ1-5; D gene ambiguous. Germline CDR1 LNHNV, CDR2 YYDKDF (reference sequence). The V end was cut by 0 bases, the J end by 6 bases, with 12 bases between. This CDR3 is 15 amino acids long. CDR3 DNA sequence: TGTGCCACCAGCAGAGATGGAGAGGGAGGTCAGCCCCAGCATTTT. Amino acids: CATSRDGEGGQPQHF. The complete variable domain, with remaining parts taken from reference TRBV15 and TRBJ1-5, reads DAMVIQNPRYQVTQFGKPVTLSCSQTLNHNVMYWYQQKSSQAPKLLFHYYDKDFNNEADTPDNFQSRRPNTSFCFLDIRSPGLGDTAMYLCATSRDGEGGQPQHFGDGTRLSIL.

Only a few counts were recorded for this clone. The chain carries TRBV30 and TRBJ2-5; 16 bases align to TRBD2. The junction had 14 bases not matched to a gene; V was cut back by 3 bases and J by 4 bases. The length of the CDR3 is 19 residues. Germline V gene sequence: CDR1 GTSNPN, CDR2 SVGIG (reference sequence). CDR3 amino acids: CAWSGPSGTSGGAGETQYF. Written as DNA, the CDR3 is TGTGCCTGGAGCGGGCCCTCCGGGACTAGCGGGGGGGCGGGAGAGACCCAGTACTTC.

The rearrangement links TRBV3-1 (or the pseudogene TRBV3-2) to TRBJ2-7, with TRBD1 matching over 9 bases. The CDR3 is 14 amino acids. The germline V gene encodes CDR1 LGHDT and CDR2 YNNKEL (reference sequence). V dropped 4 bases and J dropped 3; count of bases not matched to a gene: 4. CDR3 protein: CASSPWDRDYEQYF. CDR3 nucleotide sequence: TGTGCCAGCAGCCCTTGGGACAGGGACTACGAGCAGTACTTC.

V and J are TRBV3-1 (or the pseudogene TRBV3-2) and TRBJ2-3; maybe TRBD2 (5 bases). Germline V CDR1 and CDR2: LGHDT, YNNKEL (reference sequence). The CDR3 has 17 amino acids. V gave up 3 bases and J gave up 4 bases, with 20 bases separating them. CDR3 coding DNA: TGTGCCAGCAGCCAGAAATTAGGAGGAGATTTCGCAGATACGCAGTATTTT. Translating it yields CASSQKLGGDFADTQYF.

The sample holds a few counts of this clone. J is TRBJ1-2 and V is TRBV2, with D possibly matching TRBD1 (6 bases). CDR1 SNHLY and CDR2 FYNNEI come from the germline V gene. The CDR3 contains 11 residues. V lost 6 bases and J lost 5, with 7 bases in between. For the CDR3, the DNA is TGTGCCAGCAGCGGGACATATGGCTACACCTTC. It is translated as CASSGTYGYTF.

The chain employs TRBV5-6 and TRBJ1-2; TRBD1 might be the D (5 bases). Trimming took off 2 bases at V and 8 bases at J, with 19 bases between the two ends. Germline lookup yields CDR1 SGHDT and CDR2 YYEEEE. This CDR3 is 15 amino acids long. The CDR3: CASSFLERGLGGYTF. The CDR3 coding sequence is TGTGCCAGCAGCTTTTTAGAAAGGGGCCTCGGGGGCTACACCTTC.

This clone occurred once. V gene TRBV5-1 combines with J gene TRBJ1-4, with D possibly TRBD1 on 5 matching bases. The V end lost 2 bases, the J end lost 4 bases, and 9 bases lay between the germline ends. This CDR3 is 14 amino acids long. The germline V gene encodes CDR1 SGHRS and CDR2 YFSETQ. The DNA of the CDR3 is TGCGCCAGCAGCTTTCAGGGCTATAATGAAAAACTGTTTTTT. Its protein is CASSFQGYNEKLFF.

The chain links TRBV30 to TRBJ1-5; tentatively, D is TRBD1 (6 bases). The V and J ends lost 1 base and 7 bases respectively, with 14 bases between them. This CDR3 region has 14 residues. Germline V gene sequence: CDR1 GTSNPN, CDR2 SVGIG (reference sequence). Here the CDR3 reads CAWSDFTGLQPQHF. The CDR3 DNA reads TGTGCCTGGAGTGATTTCACAGGGCTCCAGCCCCAGCATTTT.